Below are 8 T cell receptor beta chains sequenced from a single sample in a study of cytomegalovirus exposure and HLA in healthy donors. The PCR was carried out with 60 Vbeta primers and 13 Jbeta primers. Here immunoSEQ multiplex PCR was the method, and the copy in TCRdb shows in-frame clones only, minus some. The table has some 180,000 clones, approximately 79% seen once. Sequenced: PBMCs. These receptors were obtained from a male donor in good health and CMV-seronegative.

This clone was observed a few times. The chain has TRBV7-8 and TRBJ1-3, with D uncertain. Trimming cost V 0 bases and J 0 bases, with 12 bases left between them. In germline, CDR1 is SGHVS, CDR2 FQNEAQ. The CDR3 loop spans 17 amino acids. In DNA form, the CDR3 reads TGTGCCAGCAGCTTAGCGGCAGGCCCTTCCTCTGGAAACACCATATATTTT. Its protein is CASSLAAGPSSGNTIYF.

The CDR3 nucleotides read TGTGCCAGCAGCTACCTCGGGGGGGGGCCGGGCAATCAGCCCCAGCATTTT. Protein: CASSYLGGGPGNQPQHF. This sequence joins TRBV13 and TRBJ1-5; a weak D match, TRBD1 (6 bases). Germline V CDR1 and CDR2: PRHDT, FYEKMQ (reference sequence). Trimming shortened V by 4 bases and J by 2 bases, and 18 bases separated the two germline ends. The CDR3 is 17 residues long.

V is TRBV6-5 and J is TRBJ1-1; the D gene is possibly TRBD1 (5 bases). Germline CDR1 is MNHEY and CDR2 is SVGAGI. Deletions cut 3 bases from V and 2 bases from J, with 10 bases between. The CDR3 extends over 14 amino acids. The CDR3 DNA reads TGTGCCAGCAGTTATTTTCAGGGTAACACTGAAGCTTTCTTT. Translation gives CASSYFQGNTEAFF.

The rearrangement links TRBV5-6 to TRBJ2-1; weak D call: TRBD2 (7 bases). V shed 4 bases and J shed 7 bases, with 15 bases lying between them. This CDR3 spans 14 amino acids. The germline CDR1 and CDR2 sequences are SGHDT and YYEEEE. The CDR3 coding sequence is TGTGCCAGCAGCGTAGGGGGGGGAGTTAATGAGCAGTTCTTC. Translated: CASSVGGGVNEQFF.

The rearrangement joins TRBV10-3 to TRBJ1-1, with unresolved D. Germline CDR1 ENHRY, CDR2 SYGVKD. The V gene lost 2 bases and the J gene lost 1 base, with 8 bases spanning the gap. This CDR3 is built from 14 residues. The CDR3 region has the DNA TGTGCCATCAGTGAGGGGCAGAAGAACACTGAAGCTTTCTTT. It codes for CAISEGQKNTEAFF.

In this sample, this clone turned up once. The V gene is TRBV5-1, the J gene TRBJ2-2, with TRBD2 matching over 13 bases. This CDR3 is 17 amino acids long. J lost 2 bases, V lost 4 bases, and 5 bases had no gene match. The germline CDR1 and CDR2 sequences are SGHRS and YFSETQ. The CDR3 DNA is TGCGCCAGCAGCCCGACTAGCGGGAGGTTAAACACCGGGGAGCTGTTTTTT. Translating it yields CASSPTSGRLNTGELFF.

This clone showed up just a few times. This sequence joins TRBV5-1 and TRBJ2-7; no reliable D call. Germline V gives CDR1 SGHRS, CDR2 YFSETQ. This CDR3 has 12 residues. Trimming removed 1 base from V and 7 bases from J, with 9 bases in between. CDR3 DNA sequence: TGCGCCAGCAGCTTGACCCTAAGAGAGCAGTACTTC. This encodes CASSLTLREQYF.

This clone was counted a single time. V usage is TRBV4-3 and J usage is TRBJ1-6, with 7 bases that match TRBD1. The CDR3 extends over 16 amino acids. From germline, CDR1 is LGHNA and CDR2 YSLEER. Losses at the gene ends were 1 base for V and 7 bases for J; bases not matched to a gene: 7. CDR3 sequence reads: CASSQVRLQGNSPLHF. The CDR3 bases are TGCGCCAGCAGCCAAGTTCGTTTACAGGGGAATTCACCCCTCCACTTT.